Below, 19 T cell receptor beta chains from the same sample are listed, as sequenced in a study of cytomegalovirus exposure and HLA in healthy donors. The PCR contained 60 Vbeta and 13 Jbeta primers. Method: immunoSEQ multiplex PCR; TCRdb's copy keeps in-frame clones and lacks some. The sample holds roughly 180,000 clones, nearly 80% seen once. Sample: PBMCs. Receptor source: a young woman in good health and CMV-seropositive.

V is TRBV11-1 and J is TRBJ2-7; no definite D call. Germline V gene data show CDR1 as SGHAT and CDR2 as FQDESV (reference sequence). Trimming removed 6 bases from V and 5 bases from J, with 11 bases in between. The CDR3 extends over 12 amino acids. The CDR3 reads CASSYMQDEQYF. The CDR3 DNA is TGTGCCAGCAGTTATATGCAGGACGAGCAGTACTTC.

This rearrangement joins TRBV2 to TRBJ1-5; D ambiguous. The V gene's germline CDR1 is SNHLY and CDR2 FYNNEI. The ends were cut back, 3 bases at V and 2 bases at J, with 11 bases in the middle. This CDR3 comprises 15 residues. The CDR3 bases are TGTGCCAGCAGTGATGCGGGGTTCGGCAATCAGCCCCAGCATTTT. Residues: CASSDAGFGNQPQHF.

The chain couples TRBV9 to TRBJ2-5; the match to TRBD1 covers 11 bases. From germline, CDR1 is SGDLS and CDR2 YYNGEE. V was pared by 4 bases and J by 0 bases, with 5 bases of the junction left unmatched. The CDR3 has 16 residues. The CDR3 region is CASSPGTGGHQETQYF. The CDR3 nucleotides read TGTGCCAGCAGCCCAGGGACAGGGGGGCACCAAGAGACCCAGTACTTC.

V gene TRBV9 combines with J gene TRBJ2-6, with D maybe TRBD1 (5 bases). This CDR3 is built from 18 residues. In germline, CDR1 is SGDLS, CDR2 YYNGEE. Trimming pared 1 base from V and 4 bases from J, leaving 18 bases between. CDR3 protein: CASSVRVLRGVGANVLTF. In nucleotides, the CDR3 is TGTGCCAGCAGCGTACGAGTGCTTAGGGGTGTGGGGGCCAACGTCCTGACTTTC. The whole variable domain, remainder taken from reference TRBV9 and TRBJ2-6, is DSGVTQTPKHLITATGQRVTLRCSPRSGDLSVYWYQQSLDQGLQFLIQYYNGEERAKGNILERFSAQQFPDLHSELNLSSLELGDSALYFCASSVRVLRGVGANVLTFGAGSRLTVL.

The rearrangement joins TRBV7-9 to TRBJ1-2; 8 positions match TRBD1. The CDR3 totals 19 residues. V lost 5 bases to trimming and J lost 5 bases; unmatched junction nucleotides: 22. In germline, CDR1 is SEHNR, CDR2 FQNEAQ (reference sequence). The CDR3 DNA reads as TGTGCCAGCAGCCCCGCACTGTTCGGACAGGGTGATTTGGGGTATGGCTACACCTTC. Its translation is CASSPALFGQGDLGYGYTF.

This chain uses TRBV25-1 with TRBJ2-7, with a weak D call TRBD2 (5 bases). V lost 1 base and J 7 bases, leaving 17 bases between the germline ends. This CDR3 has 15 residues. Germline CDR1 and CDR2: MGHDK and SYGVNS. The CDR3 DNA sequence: TGTGCCAGCAGTGAATTGAGGACTCCCTACGCTGAGCAGTACTTC. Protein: CASSELRTPYAEQYF.

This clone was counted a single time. The CDR3 reads CASSLDVGTVRYF. In DNA form, the CDR3 reads TGTGCCAGCAGCTTGGATGTCGGGACTGTCCGATACTTC. The chain recombines TRBV7-2 with TRBJ2-7, with D perhaps matching TRBD2 (6 bases). Trimming took 3 bases from V and 13 from J, leaving 19 bases between them. CDR3 length: 13 amino acids. From germline, CDR1 is SGHTA and CDR2 FQGNSA.

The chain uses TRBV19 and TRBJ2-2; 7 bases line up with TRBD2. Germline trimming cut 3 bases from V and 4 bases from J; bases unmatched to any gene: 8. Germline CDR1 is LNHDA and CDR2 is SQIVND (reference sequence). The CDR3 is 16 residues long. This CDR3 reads CASSIRAGVITGELFF. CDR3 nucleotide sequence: TGTGCCAGTAGTATCCGGGCGGGAGTCATCACCGGGGAGCTGTTTTTT.

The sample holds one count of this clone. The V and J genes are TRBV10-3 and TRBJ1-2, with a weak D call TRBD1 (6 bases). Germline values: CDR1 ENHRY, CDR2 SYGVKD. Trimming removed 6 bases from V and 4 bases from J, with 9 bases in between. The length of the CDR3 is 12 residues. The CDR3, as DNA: TGTGCCATCAGGGACAGCCGCTATGGCTACACCTTC. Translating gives CAIRDSRYGYTF.

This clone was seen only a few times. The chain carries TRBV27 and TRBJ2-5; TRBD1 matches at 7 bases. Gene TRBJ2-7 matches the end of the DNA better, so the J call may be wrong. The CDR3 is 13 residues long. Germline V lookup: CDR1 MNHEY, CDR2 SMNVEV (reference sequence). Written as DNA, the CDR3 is TGTGCCAGCAGTCCCGGGACAGCCTACGAGCAGTACTTC. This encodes CASSPGTAYEQYF.

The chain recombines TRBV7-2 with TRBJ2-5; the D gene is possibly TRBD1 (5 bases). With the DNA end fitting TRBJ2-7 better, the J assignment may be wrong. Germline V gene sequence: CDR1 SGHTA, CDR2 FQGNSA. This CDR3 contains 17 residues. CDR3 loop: CASSFRRRGYSSYEQYF. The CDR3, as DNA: TGTGCCAGCAGCTTTAGGAGAAGGGGCTACTCATCCTACGAGCAGTACTTC.

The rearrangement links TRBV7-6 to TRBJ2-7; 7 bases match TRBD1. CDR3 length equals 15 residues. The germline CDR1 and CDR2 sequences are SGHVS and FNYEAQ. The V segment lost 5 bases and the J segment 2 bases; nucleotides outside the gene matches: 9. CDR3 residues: CASSPRQGWAYEQYF. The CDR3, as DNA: TGTGCCAGCAGCCCTCGACAGGGTTGGGCCTACGAGCAGTACTTC.

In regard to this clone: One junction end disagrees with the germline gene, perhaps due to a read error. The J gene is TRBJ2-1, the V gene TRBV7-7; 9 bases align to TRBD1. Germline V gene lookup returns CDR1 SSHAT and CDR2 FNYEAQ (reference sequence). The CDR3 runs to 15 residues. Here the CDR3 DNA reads TGTGCTAGCAGCCCGGACAGGGGAGTTATTGATGAGCAGTTCTTC. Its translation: CASSPDRGVIDEQFF.

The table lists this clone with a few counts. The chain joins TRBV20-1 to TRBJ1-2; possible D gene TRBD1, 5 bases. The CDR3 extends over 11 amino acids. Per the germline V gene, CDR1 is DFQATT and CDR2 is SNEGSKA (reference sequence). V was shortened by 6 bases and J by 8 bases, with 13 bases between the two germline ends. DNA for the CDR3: TGCAGTGCACCAGGGTCCTACGGCTACACCTTC. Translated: CSAPGSYGYTF.

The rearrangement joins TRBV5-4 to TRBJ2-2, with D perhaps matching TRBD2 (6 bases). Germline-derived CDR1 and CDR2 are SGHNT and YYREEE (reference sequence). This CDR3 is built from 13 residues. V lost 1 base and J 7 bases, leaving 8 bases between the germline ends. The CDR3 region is CASSLRGGGELFF. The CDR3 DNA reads TGTGCCAGCAGCTTGCGGGGAGGCGGGGAGCTGTTTTTT.

CDR3 region: CASRTAATNEKLFF. The CDR3 region has the DNA TGTGCCAGCAGAACAGCGGCAACTAATGAAAAACTGTTTTTT. The chain has TRBV5-6 and TRBJ1-4; D gene ambiguous. CDR1 is SGHDT, CDR2 YYEEEE, per germline. The CDR3 spans 14 residues. Deletions cut 5 bases from V and 0 bases from J, with 8 bases between.

Here the CDR3 reads CASSDPGTGNTYGYTF. CDR3 DNA sequence: TGCGCCAGCAGCGACCCCGGGACAGGGAATACCTATGGCTACACCTTC. The chain recombines TRBV5-1 with TRBJ1-2, with 9 bases lining up with TRBD1. The germline CDR1 and CDR2 sequences are SGHRS and YFSETQ. Germline trimming cut 4 bases from V and 4 bases from J; bases unmatched to any gene: 11. The CDR3 contains 16 residues.

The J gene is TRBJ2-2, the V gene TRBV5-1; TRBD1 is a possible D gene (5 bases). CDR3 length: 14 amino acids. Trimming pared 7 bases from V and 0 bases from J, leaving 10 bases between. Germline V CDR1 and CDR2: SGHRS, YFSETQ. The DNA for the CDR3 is TGCGCCAGCGGGGCGCTGGCGAACACCGGGGAGCTGTTTTTT. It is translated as CASGALANTGELFF.

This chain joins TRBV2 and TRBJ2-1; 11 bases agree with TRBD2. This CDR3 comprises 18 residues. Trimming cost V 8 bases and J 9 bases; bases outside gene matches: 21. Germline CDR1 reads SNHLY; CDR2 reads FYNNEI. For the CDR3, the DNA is TGTGCCAGCCCCCCCTCTGGCTCACTAGCGGGAGTGATGGGTGAGCAGTTCTTC. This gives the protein CASPPSGSLAGVMGEQFF.